Listed here are 32 T cell receptor beta chains from one sample, sequenced in a study of blood T cell repertoires in COVID-19. Only in-frame clones appear in the TCRdb table, and some are missing; sequencing was by immunoSEQ multiplex PCR. The data show some 110,000 clones, with around nine tenths seen just once and under 5% held by the top ten. Sequencing input: peripheral blood. These receptors were collected from a man aged 40-49 years with acute or convalescent COVID-19.

J is TRBJ2-6 and V is TRBV10-3; 9 bases are shared with TRBD1. Germline V CDR1 and CDR2: ENHRY, SYGVKD. The CDR3 has 16 residues. V shed 4 bases, J shed 3 bases, and the junction held 4 bases outside the gene matches. DNA for the CDR3: TGTGCCATCAGTGCCCGGGACAGGGATGGGGCCAACGTCCTGACTTTC. Translation gives CAISARDRDGANVLTF.

The CDR3 here is CASSQDWASGTTDTQYF. The CDR3 DNA reads TGTGCCAGCAGCCAAGATTGGGCTAGCGGTACCACAGATACGCAGTATTTT. The gene calls are TRBV4-2 and TRBJ2-3; 7 bases line up with TRBD2. The CDR3 is 17 residues long. The V gene's germline CDR1 is LGHNA and CDR2 YNFKEQ. Trimming cost V 0 bases and J 2 bases; bases outside gene matches: 8.

The rearrangement links TRBV9 to TRBJ1-1; 8 positions agree with TRBD1. Trimming took 4 bases from V and 4 from J; bases not matched to a gene: 15. The length of the CDR3 is 17 residues. Per germline, CDR1 SGDLS and CDR2 YYNGEE. CDR3 nucleotide sequence: TGTGCCAGCAGCCCCCGAGGACAGGGATGGTGGTTCACTGAAGCTTTCTTT. Encoded protein: CASSPRGQGWWFTEAFF. Full variable domain (remainder filled in from reference TRBV9 and TRBJ1-1): DSGVTQTPKHLITATGQRVTLRCSPRSGDLSVYWYQQSLDQGLQFLIQYYNGEERAKGNILERFSAQQFPDLHSELNLSSLELGDSALYFCASSPRGQGWWFTEAFFGQGTRLTVV.

This clone has more than one count but fewer than ten. The chain joins TRBV27 to TRBJ2-7, with a weak D call TRBD2 (6 bases). The CDR3 covers 13 residues. Germline V gives CDR1 MNHEY, CDR2 SMNVEV (reference sequence). Trimming took 6 bases from V and 3 from J, leaving 12 bases between them. DNA for the CDR3: TGTGCCAGCAGGCGGAGGGAGGACTACGAGCAGTACTTC. Translating it yields CASRRREDYEQYF.

The chain links TRBV6-2 or TRBV6-3 to TRBJ1-1; D unresolved. CDR1 and CDR2 (germline): MNHEY, SVGEGT. The CDR3 is 16 residues long. Trimming left V 2 bases short and J 0 bases short, with 13 bases between. CDR3 in amino acids: CASSYHSRPLNTEAFF. CDR3 sequence (DNA): TGTGCCAGCAGTTACCACAGTAGACCTCTGAACACTGAAGCTTTCTTT.

Comments on this clone: At one end the junction does not follow the germline gene, possibly because of a read error. The chain has TRBV18 and TRBJ2-5; D ambiguous. The germline CDR1 and CDR2 sequences are KGHSH and LQKENI. This CDR3 spans 14 amino acids. DNA of the CDR3: TGTGCCAGCTCGCCACGGGTCGGGTTAGAGACCCAGTACTTC. Protein sequence: CASSPRVGLETQYF.

The chain recombines TRBV10-1 with TRBJ2-1; maybe TRBD2 (5 bases). Germline V CDR1 and CDR2: WNHNN, SYGVQD (reference sequence). V shed 6 bases and J shed 6 bases, with 12 bases lying between them. This CDR3 spans 13 amino acids. CDR3 amino acids: CASRETRSNEQFF. In nucleotides, the CDR3 is TGCGCCAGCAGGGAAACTAGATCCAATGAGCAGTTCTTC.

The chain joins TRBV9 to TRBJ1-6; the match to TRBD1 covers 7 bases. V trimming: 4 bases; J trimming: 7 bases; junction bases outside the gene matches: 8. CDR1 is SGDLS, CDR2 YYNGEE, per germline. This CDR3 has 15 residues. CDR3 region: CASSSTGTENSPLHF. DNA for the CDR3: TGTGCCAGCAGCTCAACCGGGACAGAGAATTCACCCCTCCACTTT.

This clone appeared a few times. The chain uses TRBV6-5 and TRBJ1-4, with 7 bases lining up with TRBD1. Trimming took 5 bases from V and 5 from J; bases not matched to a gene: 8. From germline, CDR1 is MNHEY and CDR2 SVGAGI. The CDR3 extends over 15 amino acids. The CDR3: CASSPGTVFNEKLFF. CDR3 nucleotide sequence: TGTGCCAGCAGTCCGGGGACAGTCTTCAATGAAAAACTGTTTTTT.

The rearrangement links TRBV4-2 to TRBJ2-1; D not resolved. This CDR3 is 17 amino acids long. Germline CDR1 and CDR2: LGHNA and YNFKEQ. Trimming took 0 bases from V and 0 from J, leaving 12 bases between them. CDR3 sequence (DNA): TGTGCCAGCAGCCAAGATACGCTCGATAGCTCCTACAATGAGCAGTTCTTC. It yields the protein CASSQDTLDSSYNEQFF.

The CDR3 sequence is CASQPTGENYGYTF. The CDR3 nucleotides read TGTGCCAGCCAACCGACAGGAGAGAACTATGGCTACACCTTC. The genes are TRBV4-2 and TRBJ1-2, with D possibly matching TRBD1 (6 bases). The CDR3 has 14 residues. Trimming pared 8 bases from V and 2 bases from J, leaving 15 bases between. The germline V gene has CDR1 LGHNA and CDR2 YNFKEQ.

This sequence joins TRBV5-6 and TRBJ1-6, with a possible D match to TRBD1 (6 bases). The CDR3 covers 14 residues. V dropped 4 bases and J dropped 9 bases, with 14 bases sitting between them. CDR1 and CDR2 from the germline V gene are SGHDT and YYEEEE. Here the CDR3 reads CASSRQVSSSPLHF. The CDR3 DNA reads as TGTGCCAGCAGCCGACAGGTATCTAGTTCACCCCTCCACTTT.

The chain combines TRBV3-1 (or the pseudogene TRBV3-2) with TRBJ1-2, with D possibly matching TRBD1 (5 bases). V dropped 4 bases and J dropped 4 bases, with 10 bases sitting between them. Germline lookup yields CDR1 LGHDT and CDR2 YNNKEL (reference sequence). The CDR3 is made up of 13 amino acids. The CDR3 sequence: CASSPSTAYGYTF. Written as DNA, the CDR3 is TGTGCCAGCAGCCCCTCGACAGCCTATGGCTACACCTTC.

This clone was found once. This chain links TRBV4-1 with TRBJ2-7, with 9 nucleotides matching TRBD1. CDR1 MGHRA and CDR2 YSYEKL come from the germline V gene. The CDR3 covers 14 residues. J was trimmed by 6 bases and V by 4 bases; bases with no gene match: 7. The CDR3 loop is CASSLQGADSEQYF. CDR3 in DNA: TGCGCCAGCAGCCTACAGGGGGCTGATTCCGAGCAGTACTTC.

V gene TRBV7-2 combines with J gene TRBJ1-3; possible D gene TRBD1, 5 bases. Trimming took off 4 bases at V and 1 base at J, with 8 bases between the two ends. The germline CDR1 and CDR2 sequences are SGHTA and FQGNSA. The length of the CDR3 is 14 residues. In DNA, the CDR3 is TGTGCCAGCAGCTCTGGGGGGTCTGGAAACACCATATATTTT. Translated: CASSSGGSGNTIYF. The full variable domain, rest sourced from reference TRBV7-2 and TRBJ1-3, is GAGVSQSPSNKVTEKGKDVELRCDPISGHTALYWYRQSLGQGLEFLIYFQGNSAPDKSGLPSDRFSAERTGGSVSTLTIQRTQQEDSAVYLCASSSGGSGNTIYFGEGSWLTVV.

Only one count was recorded for this clone. The chain recombines TRBV19 with TRBJ1-1, with D hard to call. The V and J ends lost 3 bases and 5 bases respectively, with 10 bases between them. The CDR3 length is 13 residues. The germline V gene has CDR1 LNHDA and CDR2 SQIVND (reference sequence). The CDR3 here is CASSMGWRTEAFF. For the CDR3, the DNA is TGTGCCAGTAGTATGGGGTGGAGGACTGAAGCTTTCTTT. The full variable domain, its missing parts supplied by reference TRBV19 and TRBJ1-1, is DGGITQSPKYLFRKEGQNVTLSCEQNLNHDAMYWYRQDPGQGLRLIYYSQIVNDFQKGDIAEGYSVSREKKESFPLTVTSAQKNPTAFYLCASSMGWRTEAFFGQGTRLTVV.

This clone was seen only once. J is TRBJ2-2 and V is TRBV19; a weak D match, TRBD2 (5 bases). The germline CDR1 and CDR2 sequences are LNHDA and SQIVND (reference sequence). V was cut by 10 bases and J by 0 bases, with 6 bases left in between. This CDR3 is built from 12 residues. The CDR3 reads CATGTNTGELFF. Written as DNA, the CDR3 is TGTGCCACCGGGACGAACACCGGGGAGCTGTTTTTT.

The chain has TRBV18 and TRBJ2-7; weak D call: TRBD2 (7 bases). CDR3 length: 14 amino acids. Germline CDR1 reads KGHSH; CDR2 reads LQKENI. V gave up 3 bases and J gave up 5 bases, with 14 bases separating them. The CDR3 protein is CASSPRGGAHEQYF. The DNA of the CDR3 is TGTGCCAGCTCACCTCGAGGGGGGGCCCACGAGCAGTACTTC. Looking up the rest from reference TRBV18 and TRBJ2-7 gives the full variable domain: NAGVMQNPRHLVRRRGQEARLRCSPMKGHSHVYWYRQLPEEGLKFMVYLQKENIIDESGMPKERFSAEFPKEGPSILRIQQVVRGDSAAYFCASSPRGGAHEQYFGPGTRLTVT.

The chain links TRBV11-2 to TRBJ2-7, with 7 bases aligning to TRBD1. Trimming took 1 base from V and 3 from J; bases not matched to a gene: 6. Per germline, CDR1 SGHAT and CDR2 FQNNGV. The CDR3 is made up of 15 amino acids. Here the CDR3 DNA reads TGTGCCAGCAGCTTAGTGGTGGGACAGCTCTACGAGCAGTACTTC. This encodes CASSLVVGQLYEQYF. Full variable domain (rest looked up from reference TRBV11-2 and TRBJ2-7): EAGVAQSPRYKIIEKRQSVAFWCNPISGHATLYWYQQILGQGPKLLIQFQNNGVVDDSQLPKDRFSAERLKGVDSTLKIQPAKLEDSAVYLCASSLVVGQLYEQYFGPGTRLTVT.

This clone counts as medium-sized. The chain is built from TRBV29-1 and TRBJ1-2; the D is unclear. Germline V gene sequence: CDR1 SQVTM, CDR2 ANQGSEA. The CDR3 covers 9 residues. V gave up 5 bases and J gave up 14 bases, with 12 bases separating them. CDR3 DNA sequence: TGCAGCGTTCCTTACGGGTGTACCTTC. Translated: CSVPYGCTF.

The chain has TRBV12-5 and TRBJ2-7; unclear D gene. Between the trimmed V and J ends, which lost 0 bases and 3 bases, there was a span of 9 bases. Germline V gene sequence: CDR1 LGHNT, CDR2 FRNRAP. CDR3 length: 14 amino acids. The CDR3: CASGLVLLSYEQYF. The CDR3 DNA reads as TGTGCTAGTGGTTTGGTACTGCTGAGCTACGAGCAGTACTTC.

CDR3 amino acids: CASSQDKRNHYEQYF. The CDR3 DNA sequence: TGTGCCAGCAGCCAGGACAAGAGGAACCACTACGAGCAGTACTTC. The V and J genes are TRBV14 and TRBJ2-7; D perhaps matches TRBD1 (5 bases). V was shortened by 3 bases and J by 3 bases, with 15 bases between the two germline ends. The CDR3 consists of 15 residues. CDR1 is SGHDN, CDR2 FVKESK, per germline.

This clone was found a few times. The chain is built from TRBV5-1 and TRBJ1-2, with 8 bases identical to TRBD1. Germline V gives CDR1 SGHRS, CDR2 YFSETQ. V dropped 0 bases and J dropped 0; count of bases not matched to a gene: 7. The CDR3 runs 17 residues. CDR3 sequence reads: CASSLGQGASTNYGYTF. The CDR3, as DNA: TGCGCCAGCAGCTTGGGCCAGGGGGCCTCAACTAACTATGGCTACACCTTC.

The chain is built from TRBV5-1 and TRBJ1-1; tentatively, D is TRBD1 (5 bases). The V end was cut by 4 bases, the J end by 1 base, with 8 bases between. Germline CDR1 reads SGHRS; CDR2 reads YFSETQ. The CDR3 loop spans 13 amino acids. The CDR3 DNA reads as TGCGCCAGCAGCGTAGGACAGAACACTGAAGCTTTCTTT. Translated: CASSVGQNTEAFF. Supplemented by reference TRBV5-1 and TRBJ1-1, the full variable domain reads KAGVTQTPRYLIKTRGQQVTLSCSPISGHRSVSWYQQTPGQGLQFLFEYFSETQRNKGNFPGRFSGRQFSNSRSEMNVSTLELGDSALYLCASSVGQNTEAFFGQGTRLTVV.

The rearrangement links TRBV7-9 to TRBJ2-1; 7 nucleotides agree with TRBD2. In germline, CDR1 is SEHNR, CDR2 FQNEAQ (reference sequence). V lost 5 bases and J lost 0; bases outside the gene matches: 7. This CDR3 has 16 residues. CDR3 in amino acids: CASSRPGGSSYNEQFF. CDR3 in DNA: TGTGCCAGCAGCCGGCCGGGCGGGAGCTCCTACAATGAGCAGTTCTTC.

In nucleotides, the CDR3 is TGTGCCAGTAGTCGTACCCGGGACAGAGACAATGAGCAGTTCTTC. It codes for CASSRTRDRDNEQFF. The rearrangement links TRBV19 to TRBJ2-1; 7 bases agree with TRBD1. The CDR3 consists of 15 residues. Germline V CDR1 and CDR2: LNHDA, SQIVND (reference sequence). J lost 5 bases, V lost 5 bases, and 9 bases had no gene match.

This chain uses TRBV2 with TRBJ1-4; 7 nucleotides match TRBD1. Germline loops: CDR1 SNHLY, CDR2 FYNNEI. The V segment lost 4 bases and the J segment 0 bases; nucleotides outside the gene matches: 11. The CDR3 spans 18 residues. The CDR3 loop reads CASSGSGDSPATNEKLFF. CDR3 sequence (DNA): TGTGCCAGCAGTGGTTCAGGGGACAGCCCAGCAACTAATGAAAAACTGTTTTTT.

The chain is built from TRBV10-3 and TRBJ2-2; 11 positions agree with TRBD2. The V and J ends lost 11 bases and 6 bases, in that order; junction bases with no gene match: 17. CDR1 and CDR2 (germline): ENHRY, SYGVKD. This CDR3 contains 17 residues. CDR3: CAASPGYLAGGPGELFF. The CDR3 DNA is TGTGCCGCCTCCCCGGGATACCTAGCGGGAGGACCCGGGGAGCTGTTTTTT.

The chain is built from TRBV5-4 and TRBJ1-1; unclear D gene. The germline V and J ends were trimmed by 3 bases and 5 bases, with 17 bases remaining between them. CDR1 SGHNT and CDR2 YYREEE come from the germline V gene (reference sequence). This CDR3 contains 15 residues. CDR3 protein: CASSSDPITGTEAFF. The CDR3 region has the DNA TGTGCCAGCAGCTCTGATCCTATTACGGGTACTGAAGCTTTCTTT.

CDR3 DNA sequence: TGTGCCAGCAGCTTAGCGGGACAGGGCCTGACAGATACGCAGTATTTT. Translating gives CASSLAGQGLTDTQYF. The chain is built from TRBV11-2 and TRBJ2-3; 9 nucleotides line up with TRBD1. Germline V lookup: CDR1 SGHAT, CDR2 FQNNGV. J was trimmed by 3 bases and V by 1 base; bases with no gene match: 5. CDR3 length equals 16 residues.

V and J are TRBV3-1 (or the pseudogene TRBV3-2) and TRBJ2-1; the match to TRBD2 covers 7 bases. Germline V gives CDR1 LGHDT, CDR2 YNNKEL (reference sequence). The CDR3 is made up of 16 amino acids. Germline trimming cut 4 bases from V and 5 bases from J; bases unmatched to any gene: 11. Written as DNA, the CDR3 is TGTGCCAGCAGCCCTTCGACTAGCTCCCTACACAATGAGCAGTTCTTC. This codes for CASSPSTSSLHNEQFF.

V is TRBV19 and J is TRBJ1-5; possible D gene TRBD1, 5 bases. There are 14 residues in the CDR3. Per germline, CDR1 LNHDA and CDR2 SQIVND (reference sequence). Trimming removed 0 bases from V and 6 bases from J, with 9 bases in between. This chain's CDR3 is CASSIDRVGQPQHF. The DNA of the CDR3 is TGTGCCAGTAGTATAGACAGGGTAGGTCAGCCCCAGCATTTT. The whole variable domain, remainder taken from reference TRBV19 and TRBJ1-5, is DGGITQSPKYLFRKEGQNVTLSCEQNLNHDAMYWYRQDPGQGLRLIYYSQIVNDFQKGDIAEGYSVSREKKESFPLTVTSAQKNPTAFYLCASSIDRVGQPQHFGDGTRLSIL.